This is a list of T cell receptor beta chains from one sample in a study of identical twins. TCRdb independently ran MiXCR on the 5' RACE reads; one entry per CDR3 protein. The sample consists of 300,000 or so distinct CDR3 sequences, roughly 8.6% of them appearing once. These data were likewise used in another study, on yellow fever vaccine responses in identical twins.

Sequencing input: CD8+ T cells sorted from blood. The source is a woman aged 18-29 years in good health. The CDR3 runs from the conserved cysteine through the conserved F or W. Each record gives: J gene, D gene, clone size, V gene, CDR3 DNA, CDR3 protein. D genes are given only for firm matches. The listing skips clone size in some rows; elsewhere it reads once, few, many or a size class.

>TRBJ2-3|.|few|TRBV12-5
TGTGCTAGTGGCTCCCAGGGGTTCGATACGCAGTATTTT
CASGSQGFDTQYF
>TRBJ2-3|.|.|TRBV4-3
TGCGCCAGCAGCCAAGACCTCTGGGGAGATACGCAGTATTTT
CASSQDLWGDTQYF
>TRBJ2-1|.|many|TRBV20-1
TGCAGTGCTAGAGGAGGTATCGGGGGACAAAAGCTTTACAATGAGCAGTTCTTC
CSARGGIGGQKLYNEQFF
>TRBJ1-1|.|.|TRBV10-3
TGTGCCATCAGTGAGACGGCGGGGGGCACTGAAGCTTTCTTT
CAISETAGGTEAFF
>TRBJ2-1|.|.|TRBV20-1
TGCAGTGCTAGAGAAATTGAGGCGCGCGATGAGCAGTTCTTC
CSAREIEARDEQFF
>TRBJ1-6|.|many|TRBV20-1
TGCAGTGCTAGATCTGGTAGCTCCTATAATTCACCCCTCCACTTT
CSARSGSSYNSPLHF
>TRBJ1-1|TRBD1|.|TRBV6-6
TGTGCCAGCACCGGGGACAGGGGAGAAGCTTTCTTT
CASTGDRGEAFF
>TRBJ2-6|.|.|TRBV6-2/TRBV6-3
TGTGCCAGCAGTCCCCTAGGGGGGCAGCCCGGGGCCAACGTCCTGACTTTC
CASSPLGGQPGANVLTF
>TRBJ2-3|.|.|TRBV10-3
TGTGCCATTAGTGTTTTATCCCTACTGGGCACAGATACGCAGTATTTT
CAISVLSLLGTDTQYF
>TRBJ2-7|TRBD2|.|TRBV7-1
TGTGCCAGCAGCCAGGCCGGTGGTGGGACTAGCGGGGGACTCCTCCACTACGAGCAGTACTTC
CASSQAGGGTSGGLLHYEQYF
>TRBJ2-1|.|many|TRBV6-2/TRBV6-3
TGTGCCAGCAGTTACTCCCCCCAGCTAGCGAACGATGAGCAGTTCTTC
CASSYSPQLANDEQFF
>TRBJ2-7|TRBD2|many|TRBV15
TGTGCCACCAGCATCTACTGGACTAGCCCTGGGGATGAGCAGTACTTC
CATSIYWTSPGDEQYF
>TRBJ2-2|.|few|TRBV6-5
TGTGCCAGCAGTTACGTGAGGACCGGGGAGCTGTTTTTT
CASSYVRTGELFF
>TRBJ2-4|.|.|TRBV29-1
TGCAGCGTTGAAAGGGGGGATCCTAACATTCAGTACTTC
CSVERGDPNIQYF
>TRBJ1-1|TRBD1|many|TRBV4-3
TGCGCCAGCAGCCAAGAGACAGGGGTTGATTTCACTGAAGCTTTCTTT
CASSQETGVDFTEAFF
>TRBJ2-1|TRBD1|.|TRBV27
TGTGCCAGCAGTTCCCTATTCATCCGGGACAGCTACAATGAGCAGTTCTTC
CASSSLFIRDSYNEQFF
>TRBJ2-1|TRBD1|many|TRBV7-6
TGTGCCAGCAGCTTCCGGGACAGGGGGCCCAATGAGCAGTTCTTC
CASSFRDRGPNEQFF
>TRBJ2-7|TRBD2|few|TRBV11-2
TGTGCCAGCAGCCGTTTGGCGGGGGAAGACTACGAGCAGTACTTC
CASSRLAGEDYEQYF
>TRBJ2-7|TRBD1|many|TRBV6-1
TGTGCCAGCAGCCCCCCGGGGACAGGGATATACGAGCAGTACTTC
CASSPPGTGIYEQYF
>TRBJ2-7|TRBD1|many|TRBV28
TGTGCCAGCAGGATCGCCCTAGGGGGACAGGAGCAGTACTTC
CASRIALGGQEQYF
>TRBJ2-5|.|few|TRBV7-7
TGTGCCAGCAGCCACGGGCGGCAGGGTCTAGAGACCCAGTACTTC
CASSHGRQGLETQYF
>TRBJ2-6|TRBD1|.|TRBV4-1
TGCGCCAGCAGCGGACAGGTCTCTGGGGCCAACGTCCTGACTTTC
CASSGQVSGANVLTF
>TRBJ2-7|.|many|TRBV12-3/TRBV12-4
TGTGCCAGCGCGATAGGGCAGGGAGAAATCTACGAGCAGTACTTC
CASAIGQGEIYEQYF
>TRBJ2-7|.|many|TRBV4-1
TGCGCCAGCAGCCAAGATGGAGAATACTACGAGCAGTACTTC
CASSQDGEYYEQYF
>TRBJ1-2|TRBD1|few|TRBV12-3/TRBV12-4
TGTGCCAGCAGTCTCCGACAGGGGGCCCCTAACTATGGCTACACCTTC
CASSLRQGAPNYGYTF
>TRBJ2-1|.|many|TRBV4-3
TGCGCCAGCAGCCAAAGTGGGGCGCCCGGGCTCAATGAGCAGTTCTTC
CASSQSGAPGLNEQFF
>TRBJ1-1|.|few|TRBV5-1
TGCGCCAGCAGCTTGCCAAGGGACGGGATGAACACTGAAGCTTTCTTT
CASSLPRDGMNTEAFF
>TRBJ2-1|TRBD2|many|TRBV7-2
TGTGCCAGCAGCTCACGGACTAGCGCGCTAGACAATGAGCAGTTCTTC
CASSSRTSALDNEQFF
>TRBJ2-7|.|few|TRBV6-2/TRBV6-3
TGTGCCAGCAGTTACGATCGGGGTCGCTCCTACGAGCAGTACTTC
CASSYDRGRSYEQYF
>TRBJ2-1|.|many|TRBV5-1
TGCGCCAGCAGCTTGAACACAGGCCCGAACAATGAGCAGTTCTTC
CASSLNTGPNNEQFF
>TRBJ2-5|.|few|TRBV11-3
TGTGCCAGCAGCTTCGGCCCAGGAGGAGGTGTAGAGACCCAGTACTTC
CASSFGPGGGVETQYF
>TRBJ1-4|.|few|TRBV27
TGTGCCAGCAGCGTTACCCAGGGGGAAAAACTGTTTTTT
CASSVTQGEKLFF
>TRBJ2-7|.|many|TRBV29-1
TGCAGCGTTTCCGGGAATGGGGAGCAGTACTTC
CSVSGNGEQYF
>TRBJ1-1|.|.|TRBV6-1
TGTGCCAGCATCGAGATGGGGGGGATCACTGAAGCTTTCTTT
CASIEMGGITEAFF
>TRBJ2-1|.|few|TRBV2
TGTGCCAGCACTCTGGGGATGGGCCAAAAGGACGGGGGCAGTCACAATGAGCAGTTCTTC
CASTLGMGQKDGGSHNEQFF
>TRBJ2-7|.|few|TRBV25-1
TGTGCCAGCGGAAGTCCGTTCTACGAGCAGTACTTC
CASGSPFYEQYF
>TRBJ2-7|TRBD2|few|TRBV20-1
TGCAGTGCTAGAGATCTTCGGGAGGGCCTGAACGAGCAGTACTTC
CSARDLREGLNEQYF
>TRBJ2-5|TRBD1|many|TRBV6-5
TGTGCCAGCAGTTACAGGGGACAGGGAGAGACCCAGTACTTC
CASSYRGQGETQYF
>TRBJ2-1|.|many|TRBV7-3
TGTGCCAGCAGCTTAAACGGGGGCTCCTACAATGAGCAGTTCTTC
CASSLNGGSYNEQFF
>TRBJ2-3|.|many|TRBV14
TGTGCCAGCAGCCAACCCAGAGTCCCAGATACGCAGTATTTT
CASSQPRVPDTQYF
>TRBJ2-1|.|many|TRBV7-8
TGTGCCAGCAGCTCATCGACTAGACCCGGGGGTGAGCAGTTCTTC
CASSSSTRPGGEQFF
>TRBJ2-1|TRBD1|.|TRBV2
TGTGCCAGCAGTGGCCCGGACAGGGGGCCTAATGAGCAGTTCTTC
CASSGPDRGPNEQFF
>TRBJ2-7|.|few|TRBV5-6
TGTGCCAGCAGCTTGGCGCAGGCCAACGAGCAGTACTTC
CASSLAQANEQYF
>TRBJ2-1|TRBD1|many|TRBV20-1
TGCAGTGCTAGAGAGGTGGGACAGGATCACAATGAGCAGTTCTTC
CSAREVGQDHNEQFF
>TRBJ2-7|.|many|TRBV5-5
TGTGCCAGCAACTACGCTTACGAGCAGTACTTC
CASNYAYEQYF
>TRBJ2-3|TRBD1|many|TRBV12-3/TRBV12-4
TGTGCCAGCCCGGGACAGGGGGCATTAGCAGATACGCAGTATTTT
CASPGQGALADTQYF
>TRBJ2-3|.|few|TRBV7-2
TGTGCCAGCAGCTTAGTAGGACCAGATACGCAGTATTTT
CASSLVGPDTQYF
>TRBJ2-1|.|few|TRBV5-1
TGCGCCAGCAGCTTGGTAGGAGGGGGTATTCGGAATGAGCAGTTCTTC
CASSLVGGGIRNEQFF
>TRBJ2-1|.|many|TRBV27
TGTGCCAGCAGTTTAGTGGGAGCCTACAATGAGCAGTTCTTC
CASSLVGAYNEQFF
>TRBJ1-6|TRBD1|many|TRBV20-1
TGCAGTGCTAGAGGAGGGGGGGACAGTTCACCCCTCCACTTT
CSARGGGDSSPLHF
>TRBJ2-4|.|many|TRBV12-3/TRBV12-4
TGTGCCAGCAGTTGGTCAACATCGGGGGCCAAAAACATTCAGTACTTC
CASSWSTSGAKNIQYF
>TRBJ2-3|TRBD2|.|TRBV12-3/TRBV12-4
TGTGCCAGCAGTTTAGGCGGGAGGGCCGACGATACGCAGTATTTT
CASSLGGRADDTQYF
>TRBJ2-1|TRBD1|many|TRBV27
TGTGCCAGCAGTGCCGGGACAGGCCACAATGAGCAGTTCTTC
CASSAGTGHNEQFF
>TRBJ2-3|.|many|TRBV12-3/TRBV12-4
TGTGCCAGCACCCCGGGAGTCTTTCCTAGCACAGATACGCAGTATTTT
CASTPGVFPSTDTQYF
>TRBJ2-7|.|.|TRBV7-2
TGTGCCAGCAGCTTAGGGGGGTGGGAGCAGTACTTC
CASSLGGWEQYF
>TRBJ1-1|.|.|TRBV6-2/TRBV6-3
TGTGCCAGCAGTTACTCTCTTAACACTGAAGCTTTCTTT
CASSYSLNTEAFF
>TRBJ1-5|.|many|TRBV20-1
TGCAGTGCTAGAGATATCGAGAACAGGAATCAGCCCCAGCATTTT
CSARDIENRNQPQHF
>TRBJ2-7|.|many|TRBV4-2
TGTGCCAGCAGCCAAGATTGGTCAAGTGAGCAGTACTTC
CASSQDWSSEQYF
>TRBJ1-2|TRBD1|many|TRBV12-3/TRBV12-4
TGTGCCAGCATTCCTTCCGGACAGGGGACTTATGGCTACACCTTC
CASIPSGQGTYGYTF